This TCR beta chain was obtained from a study of T-cell reconstitution after alpha-beta-depleted transplantation in children. V lost 3 bases to trimming and J lost 3 bases; unmatched junction nucleotides: 4. Germline V gene data show CDR1 as ENHRY and CDR2 as SYGVKD. The CDR3 is made up of 14 amino acids. For TCRbeta, the library was prepared with unique molecular identifiers. TCRdb reprocessed the PCR reads with MiXCR, giving one entry per CDR3 protein. The table shows about 610,000 distinct CDR3 sequences, with 10% occurring only once. At least ten counts were recorded for this clonotype. The J gene is TRBJ2-7, the V gene TRBV10-3, with 8 bases identical to TRBD2. Sequences were derived from PBMCs from the stem cell graft donor, sampled from the stem cell graft. The source of this sequence is a human donor who donated a stem cell graft to a child with acute myeloid leukemia. CDR3 nucleotides: TGTGCCATCAGTGAAACCGGGACTAGCTACGAGCAGTACTTC. Amino acids: CAISETGTSYEQYF.